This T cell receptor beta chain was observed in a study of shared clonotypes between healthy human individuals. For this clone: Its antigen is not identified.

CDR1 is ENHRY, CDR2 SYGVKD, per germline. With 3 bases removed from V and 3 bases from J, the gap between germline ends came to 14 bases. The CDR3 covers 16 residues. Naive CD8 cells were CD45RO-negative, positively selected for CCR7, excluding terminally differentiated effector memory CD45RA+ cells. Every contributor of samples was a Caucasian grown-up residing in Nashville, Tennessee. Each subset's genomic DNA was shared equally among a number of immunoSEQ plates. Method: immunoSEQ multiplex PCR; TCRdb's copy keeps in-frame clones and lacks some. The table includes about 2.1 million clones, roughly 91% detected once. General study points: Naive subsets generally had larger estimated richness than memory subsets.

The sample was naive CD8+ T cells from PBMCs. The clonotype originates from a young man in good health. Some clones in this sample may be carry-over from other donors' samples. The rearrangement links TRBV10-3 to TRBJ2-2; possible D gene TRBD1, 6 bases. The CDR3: CAISDSSGVYTGELFF. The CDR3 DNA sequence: TGTGCCATCAGTGATTCTTCAGGGGTTTACACCGGGGAGCTGTTTTTT.